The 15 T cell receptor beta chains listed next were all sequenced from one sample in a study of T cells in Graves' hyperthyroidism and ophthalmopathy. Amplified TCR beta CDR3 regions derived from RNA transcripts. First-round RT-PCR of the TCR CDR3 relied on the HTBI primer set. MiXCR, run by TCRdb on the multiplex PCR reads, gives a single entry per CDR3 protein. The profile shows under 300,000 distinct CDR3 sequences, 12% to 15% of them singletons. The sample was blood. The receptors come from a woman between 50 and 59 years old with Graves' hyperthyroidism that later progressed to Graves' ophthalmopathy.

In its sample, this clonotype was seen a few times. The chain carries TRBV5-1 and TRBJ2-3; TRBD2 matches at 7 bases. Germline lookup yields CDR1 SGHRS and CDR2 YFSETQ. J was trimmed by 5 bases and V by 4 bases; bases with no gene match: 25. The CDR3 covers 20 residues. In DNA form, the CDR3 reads TGCGCCAGCAGCCAGCTAGCGGATTATATCCGCTCGCGTATGGGAGATACGCAGTATTTT. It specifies CASSQLADYIRSRMGDTQYF.

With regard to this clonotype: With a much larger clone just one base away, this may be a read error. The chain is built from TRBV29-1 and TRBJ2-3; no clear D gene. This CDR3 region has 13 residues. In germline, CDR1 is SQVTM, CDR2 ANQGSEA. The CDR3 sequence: CGVVRQDTDTQYF. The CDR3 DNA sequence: TGCGGCGTTGTGAGGCAGGACACAGATACGCAGTATTTT.

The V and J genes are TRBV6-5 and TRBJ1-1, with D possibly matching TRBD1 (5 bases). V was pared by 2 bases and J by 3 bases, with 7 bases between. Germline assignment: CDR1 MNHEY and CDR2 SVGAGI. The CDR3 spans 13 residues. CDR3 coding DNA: TGTGCCAGCAGTTACGGGGGGTACACTGAAGCTTTCTTT. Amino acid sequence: CASSYGGYTEAFF.

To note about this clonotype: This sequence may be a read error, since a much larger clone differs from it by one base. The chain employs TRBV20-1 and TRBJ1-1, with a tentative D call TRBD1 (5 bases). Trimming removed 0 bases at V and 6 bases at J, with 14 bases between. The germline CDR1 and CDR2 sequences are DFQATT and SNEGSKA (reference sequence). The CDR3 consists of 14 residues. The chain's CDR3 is CSARDTADMPEAFF. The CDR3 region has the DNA TGCAGTGCTAGAGATACAGCGGACATGCCTGAAGCTTTCTTT.

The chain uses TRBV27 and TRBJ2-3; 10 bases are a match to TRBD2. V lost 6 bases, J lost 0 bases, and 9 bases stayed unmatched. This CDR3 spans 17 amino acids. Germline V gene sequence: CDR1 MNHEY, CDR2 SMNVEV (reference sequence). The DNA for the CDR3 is TGTGCCAGCAGCCCCCGAGCGGGAGGGCTAAGCACAGATACGCAGTATTTT. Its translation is CASSPRAGGLSTDTQYF.

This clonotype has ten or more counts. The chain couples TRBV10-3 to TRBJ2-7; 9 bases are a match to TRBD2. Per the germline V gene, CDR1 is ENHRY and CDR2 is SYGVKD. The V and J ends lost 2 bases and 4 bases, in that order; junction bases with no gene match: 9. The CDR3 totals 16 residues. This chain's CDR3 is CAISERLTSGKYEQYF. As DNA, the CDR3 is TGTGCCATCAGTGAGAGGTTGACTAGCGGAAAATACGAGCAGTACTTC.

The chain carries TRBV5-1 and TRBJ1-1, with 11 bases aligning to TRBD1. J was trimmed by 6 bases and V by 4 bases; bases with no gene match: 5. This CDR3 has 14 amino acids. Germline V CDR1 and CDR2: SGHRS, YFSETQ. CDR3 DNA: TGCGCCAGCAGCCCCCGGACAGGGGGCTCTGAAGCTTTCTTT. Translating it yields CASSPRTGGSEAFF.

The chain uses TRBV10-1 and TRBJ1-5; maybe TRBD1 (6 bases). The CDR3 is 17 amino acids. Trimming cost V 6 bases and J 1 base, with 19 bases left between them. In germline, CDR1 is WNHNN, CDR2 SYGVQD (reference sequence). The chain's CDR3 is CASREGTLIKSNQPQHF. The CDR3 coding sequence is TGCGCCAGCAGGGAGGGGACATTAATCAAGAGCAATCAGCCCCAGCATTTT.

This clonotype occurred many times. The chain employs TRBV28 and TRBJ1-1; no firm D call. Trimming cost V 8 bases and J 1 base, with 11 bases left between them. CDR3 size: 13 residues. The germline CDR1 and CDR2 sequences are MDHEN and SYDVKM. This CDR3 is CASARRGNTEAFF. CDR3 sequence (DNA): TGTGCCAGCGCCAGGCGGGGGAACACTGAAGCTTTCTTT.

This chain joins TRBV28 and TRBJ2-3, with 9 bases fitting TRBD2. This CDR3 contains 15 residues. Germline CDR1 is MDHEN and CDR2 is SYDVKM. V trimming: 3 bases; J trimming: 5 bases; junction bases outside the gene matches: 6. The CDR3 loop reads CASSLRVAGEDTQYF. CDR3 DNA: TGTGCCAGCAGTTTGAGGGTAGCGGGAGAAGATACGCAGTATTTT.

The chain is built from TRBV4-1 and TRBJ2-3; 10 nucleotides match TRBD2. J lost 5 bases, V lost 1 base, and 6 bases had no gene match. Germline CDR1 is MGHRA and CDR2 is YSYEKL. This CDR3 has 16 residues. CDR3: CASSQGAGGPVDTQYF. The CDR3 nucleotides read TGCGCCAGCAGCCAAGGAGCGGGAGGGCCCGTAGATACGCAGTATTTT.

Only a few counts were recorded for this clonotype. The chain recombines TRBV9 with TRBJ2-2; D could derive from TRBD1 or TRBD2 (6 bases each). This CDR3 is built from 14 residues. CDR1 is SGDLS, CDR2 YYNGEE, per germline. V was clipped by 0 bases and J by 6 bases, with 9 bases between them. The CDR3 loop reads CASSVDGGAGELFF. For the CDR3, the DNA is TGTGCCAGCAGCGTAGACGGGGGCGCCGGGGAGCTGTTTTTT. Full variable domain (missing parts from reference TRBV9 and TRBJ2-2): DSGVTQTPKHLITATGQRVTLRCSPRSGDLSVYWYQQSLDQGLQFLIQYYNGEERAKGNILERFSAQQFPDLHSELNLSSLELGDSALYFCASSVDGGAGELFFGEGSRLTVL.

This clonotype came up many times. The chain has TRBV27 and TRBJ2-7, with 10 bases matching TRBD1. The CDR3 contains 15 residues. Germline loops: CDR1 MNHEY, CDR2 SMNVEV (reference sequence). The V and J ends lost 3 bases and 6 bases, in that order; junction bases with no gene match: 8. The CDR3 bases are TGTGCCAGCAGTTTTCGGGACAGGGGTCCTCTCGAGCAGTACTTC. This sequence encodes CASSFRDRGPLEQYF.

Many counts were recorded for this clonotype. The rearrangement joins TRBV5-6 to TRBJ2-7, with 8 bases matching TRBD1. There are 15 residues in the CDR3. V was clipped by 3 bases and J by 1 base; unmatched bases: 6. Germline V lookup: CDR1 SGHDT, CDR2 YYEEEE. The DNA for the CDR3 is TGTGCCAGCAGCTGGTTGGGACAGGCGTCCTACGAGCAGTACTTC. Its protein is CASSWLGQASYEQYF.

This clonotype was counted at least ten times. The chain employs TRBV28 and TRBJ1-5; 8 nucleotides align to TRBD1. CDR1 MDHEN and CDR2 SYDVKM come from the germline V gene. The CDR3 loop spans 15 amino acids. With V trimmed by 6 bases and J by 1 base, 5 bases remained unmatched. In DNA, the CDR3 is TGTGCCAGCAGACCTAGACAGGGGAGCAATCAGCCCCAGCATTTT. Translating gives CASRPRQGSNQPQHF.